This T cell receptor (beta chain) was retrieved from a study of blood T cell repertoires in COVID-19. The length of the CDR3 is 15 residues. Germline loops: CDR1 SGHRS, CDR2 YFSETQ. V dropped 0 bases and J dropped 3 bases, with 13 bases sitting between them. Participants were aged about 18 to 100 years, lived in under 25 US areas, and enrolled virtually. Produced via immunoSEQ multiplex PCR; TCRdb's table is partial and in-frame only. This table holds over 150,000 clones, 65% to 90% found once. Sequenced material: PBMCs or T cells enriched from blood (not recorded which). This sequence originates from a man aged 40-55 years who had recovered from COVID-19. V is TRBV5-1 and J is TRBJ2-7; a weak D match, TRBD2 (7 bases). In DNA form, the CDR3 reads TGCGCCAGCAGCTTGGCCGCGGGGGCTCTCTACGAGCAGTACGTC. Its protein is CASSLAAGALYEQYV.